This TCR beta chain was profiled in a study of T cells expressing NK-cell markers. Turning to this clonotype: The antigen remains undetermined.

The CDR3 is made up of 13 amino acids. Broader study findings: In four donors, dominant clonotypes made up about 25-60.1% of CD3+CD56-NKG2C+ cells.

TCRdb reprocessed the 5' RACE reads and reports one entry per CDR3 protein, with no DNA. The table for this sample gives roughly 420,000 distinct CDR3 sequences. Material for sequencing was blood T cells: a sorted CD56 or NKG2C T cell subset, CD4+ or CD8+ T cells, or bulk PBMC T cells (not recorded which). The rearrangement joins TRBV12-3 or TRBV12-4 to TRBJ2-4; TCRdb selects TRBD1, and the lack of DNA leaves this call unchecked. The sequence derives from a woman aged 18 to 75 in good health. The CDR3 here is CASSLTGLNIQYF.